The 27 T cell receptor beta chains below come from one sample, sequenced in a study of shared clonotypes between healthy human individuals. Method: immunoSEQ multiplex PCR; TCRdb's copy keeps in-frame clones and lacks some. The sample shows 1.5 million to 2.5 million clones, approximately 94% of them seen only once. CD45RO-negative CD8 cells positively selected for CCR7 made up the naive population, which excluded terminally differentiated effector memory CD45RA+ cells. Source material: naive CD8+ T cells sorted from blood. The receptors come from a man aged 18 to 30 in good health.

This chain connects TRBV7-8 to TRBJ2-5; D remains unclear. The CDR3 extends over 12 amino acids. Trimming shortened V by 6 bases and J by 5 bases, and 10 bases separated the two germline ends. In germline, CDR1 is SGHVS, CDR2 FQNEAQ. The CDR3 region is CASRDVRETQYF. CDR3 nucleotides: TGTGCCAGCAGGGATGTGCGGGAGACCCAGTACTTC.

This rearrangement joins TRBV27 to TRBJ2-1; D is perhaps TRBD2 (7 bases). Germline V gene sequence: CDR1 MNHEY, CDR2 SMNVEV (reference sequence). The CDR3 covers 17 residues. V was cut by 0 bases and J by 4 bases, with 16 bases left in between. CDR3 bases: TGTGCCAGCAGTTTATCGGGAGGGACACGGCTATACAATGAGCAGTTCTTC. The encoded protein is CASSLSGGTRLYNEQFF.

The V gene is TRBV30, the J gene TRBJ2-7, with TRBD1 matching 7 bases. CDR1 and CDR2 from the germline V gene are GTSNPN and SVGIG (reference sequence). V lost 3 bases, J lost 7 bases, and 6 bases stayed unmatched. The length of the CDR3 is 12 residues. The CDR3 DNA is TGTGCCTGGAGCGCGACAGGGATGGAGCAGTACTTC. Translating gives CAWSATGMEQYF.

Concerning this clone: Other DNA sequences in this sample translate to the same CDR3. The rearrangement joins TRBV28 to TRBJ2-7; 12 bases align to TRBD2. Germline assignment: CDR1 MDHEN and CDR2 SYDVKM. V dropped 4 bases and J dropped 3; count of bases not matched to a gene: 1. This CDR3 has 14 residues. DNA of the CDR3: TGTGCCAGCAGTTCGGGACTAGCGGGCTACGAGCAGTACTTC. Residues: CASSSGLAGYEQYF.

The chain recombines TRBV27 with TRBJ1-6, with no clear D. In germline, CDR1 is MNHEY, CDR2 SMNVEV (reference sequence). The V and J ends lost 2 bases and 2 bases respectively, with 16 bases between them. CDR3 size: 18 residues. CDR3 DNA: TGTGCCAGCAGTTTAGGCATATTTTCGGCTACCTATAATTCACCCCTCCACTTT. Its protein product is CASSLGIFSATYNSPLHF.

The genes are TRBV29-1 and TRBJ2-7; possible D gene TRBD1, 6 bases. The CDR3 covers 16 residues. V was cut by 5 bases and J by 0 bases, with 20 bases left in between. Looked up from germline, CDR1 is SQVTM and CDR2 is ANQGSEA. CDR3 loop: CSVCSPGHQSSYEQYF. Here the CDR3 DNA reads TGCAGCGTTTGCTCACCGGGACACCAAAGCTCCTACGAGCAGTACTTC.

CDR3 sequence reads: CASSVRLAVTDTQYF. The CDR3 bases are TGTGCCAGCAGTGTGCGGCTAGCGGTGACAGATACGCAGTATTTT. The rearrangement joins TRBV25-1 to TRBJ2-3, with TRBD2 matching over 7 bases. V lost 4 bases and J lost 3; bases outside the gene matches: 7. This CDR3 comprises 15 residues. Germline assignment: CDR1 MGHDK and CDR2 SYGVNS.

This clone was detected once. This sample also contains other DNA sequences that code for the same CDR3. J is TRBJ2-7 and V is TRBV2; 8 bases line up with TRBD1. In germline, CDR1 is SNHLY, CDR2 FYNNEI. The length of the CDR3 is 13 residues. The trim removed 4 bases at V and 6 bases at J, leaving 5 bases unmatched. The CDR3 loop reads CASSGDRGSEQYF. The CDR3 region has the DNA TGTGCCAGCAGTGGAGACAGGGGCTCCGAGCAGTACTTC.

This chain connects TRBV6-5 to TRBJ1-5; no clear D gene. Looked up from germline, CDR1 is MNHEY and CDR2 is SVGAGI. The length of the CDR3 is 13 residues. V lost 6 bases and J 11 bases, leaving 17 bases between the germline ends. CDR3 sequence (DNA): TGTGCCAGCAGCTCCGAGATTGGGTGGACCCAGCATTTT. It codes for CASSSEIGWTQHF.

V usage is TRBV6-1 and J usage is TRBJ2-1; D uncertain. The CDR3 has 15 amino acids. Between the trimmed V and J ends, which lost 10 bases and 7 bases, there was a span of 23 bases. Per germline, CDR1 MNHNS and CDR2 SASEGT. The chain's CDR3 is CATSAGLGMGNEQFF. Here the CDR3 DNA reads TGTGCCACCTCAGCTGGCCTGGGAATGGGGAATGAGCAGTTCTTC.

Remarks on this clone: The junction differs from germline at one of its ends, possibly a read error. The V and J genes are TRBV4-1 and TRBJ2-3, with D possibly TRBD1 on 5 matching bases. Germline CDR1 and CDR2: MGHRA and YSYEKL. The CDR3 runs 14 residues. In nucleotides, the CDR3 is TGCGCCAGCAGCCTGTGGGGCCCCGTGGATAAGCAGTATTTT. As protein: CASSLWGPVDKQYF.

This clone was detected only once. The gene calls are TRBV5-6 and TRBJ2-7; 9 bases agree with TRBD1. The germline V gene has CDR1 SGHDT and CDR2 YYEEEE. The CDR3 runs to 13 residues. Trimming removed 4 bases from V and 5 bases from J; junction bases left unmatched: 4. The CDR3 loop is CASSVRQGDEQYF. CDR3 coding DNA: TGTGCCAGCAGCGTAAGACAGGGGGACGAGCAGTACTTC. The whole variable domain, remainder taken from reference TRBV5-6 and TRBJ2-7, is DAGVTQSPTHLIKTRGQQVTLRCSPKSGHDTVSWYQQALGQGPQFIFQYYEEEERQRGNFPDRFSGHQFPNYSSELNVNALLLGDSALYLCASSVRQGDEQYFGPGTRLTVT.

The chain carries TRBV10-2 and TRBJ2-1; 10 bases line up with TRBD2. CDR3 length equals 14 residues. V was pared by 10 bases and J by 5 bases, with 8 bases of the junction left unmatched. The V gene's germline CDR1 is WSHSY and CDR2 SAAADI. The CDR3 region is CATSSGSTHNEQFF. Written as DNA, the CDR3 is TGCGCCACCTCTAGCGGGAGTACCCACAATGAGCAGTTCTTC.

The chain employs TRBV5-6 and TRBJ2-7; 12 bases match TRBD1. CDR3 size: 16 residues. V was clipped by 2 bases and J by 7 bases; unmatched bases: 10. The germline gives CDR1 SGHDT, CDR2 YYEEEE. In nucleotides, the CDR3 is TGTGCCAGCAGCTTTGGGATACCGGGACAGGGGGCTGAGCAGTACTTC. This encodes CASSFGIPGQGAEQYF.

This rearrangement joins TRBV7-9 to TRBJ2-5; 7 positions match TRBD1. V was pared by 6 bases and J by 2 bases, with 12 bases of the junction left unmatched. Germline V CDR1 and CDR2: SEHNR, FQNEAQ (reference sequence). The CDR3 consists of 16 residues. The DNA of the CDR3 is TGTGCCAGCAGTTCGCGACAGGGCGGAAAGCAAGAGACCCAGTACTTC. This codes for CASSSRQGGKQETQYF.

This clone was counted between two and nine times. This chain uses TRBV27 with TRBJ1-2; D uncertain. CDR1 and CDR2 (germline): MNHEY, SMNVEV (reference sequence). V lost 2 bases to trimming and J lost 5 bases, with 15 bases between them. The CDR3 is made up of 15 amino acids. CDR3 amino acids: CASSLGPLSPYGYTF. The CDR3 DNA sequence: TGTGCCAGCAGTTTAGGTCCGCTATCCCCTTATGGCTACACCTTC.

The chain has TRBV7-6 and TRBJ2-1; no definite D call. Germline V CDR1 and CDR2: SGHVS, FNYEAQ. The length of the CDR3 is 16 residues. V dropped 5 bases and J dropped 0 bases, with 14 bases sitting between them. CDR3 sequence: CASSPSGPRSYNEQFF. CDR3 DNA sequence: TGTGCCAGCAGCCCCTCCGGGCCCCGCTCCTACAATGAGCAGTTCTTC.

V usage is TRBV7-9 and J usage is TRBJ2-2; TRBD2 is a possible D gene (6 bases). Deletions cut 6 bases from V and 5 bases from J, with 16 bases between. Germline loops: CDR1 SEHNR, CDR2 FQNEAQ (reference sequence). This CDR3 spans 15 amino acids. CDR3 coding DNA: TGTGCCAGCAGTGAGCTGGCGGGAATTACCGGGGAGCTGTTTTTT. It encodes CASSELAGITGELFF. Based on the CDR3 plus reference TRBV7-9 and TRBJ2-2, the full variable domain is DTGVSQNPRHKITKRGQNVTFRCDPISEHNRLYWYRQTLGQGPEFLTYFQNEAQLEKSRLLSDRFSAERPKGSFSTLEIQRTEQGDSAMYLCASSELAGITGELFFGEGSRLTVL.

The rearrangement uses TRBV2 and TRBJ1-2, with D unresolved. Germline assignment: CDR1 SNHLY and CDR2 FYNNEI. Trimming took off 7 bases at V and 7 bases at J, with 16 bases between the two ends. This CDR3 has 13 residues. This CDR3 reads CASNPVQESGYTF. In DNA form, the CDR3 reads TGTGCCAGCAATCCGGTCCAGGAAAGTGGCTACACCTTC.

Concerning this clone itself: Other nucleotide sequences from this sample produce the same CDR3. The chain joins TRBV10-3 to TRBJ2-7; D ambiguous. Germline CDR1 ENHRY, CDR2 SYGVKD. The CDR3 is made up of 13 amino acids. V was clipped by 8 bases and J by 0 bases, with 11 bases between them. The CDR3 is CAISPGSSYEQYF. CDR3 DNA sequence: TGTGCCATCTCGCCAGGCAGCTCCTACGAGCAGTACTTC.

The V gene is TRBV5-1, the J gene TRBJ2-7; maybe TRBD2 (5 bases). The germline V gene encodes CDR1 SGHRS and CDR2 YFSETQ. Trimming pared 4 bases from V and 5 bases from J, leaving 7 bases between. This CDR3 region has 11 residues. The CDR3 reads CASSGGHEQYF. The CDR3 DNA reads TGCGCCAGCAGCGGAGGACACGAGCAGTACTTC.

In regard to this clone: Other DNA sequences from this sample encode an identical CDR3 as well. The chain combines TRBV13 with TRBJ1-2; TRBD1 might be the D (5 bases). The V and J ends lost 0 bases and 3 bases respectively, with 8 bases between them. Germline V gene sequence: CDR1 PRHDT, CDR2 FYEKMQ (reference sequence). The CDR3 covers 14 residues. The CDR3 nucleotides are TGTGCCAGCAGCTTAGGTCAGGGAGACTATGGCTACACCTTC. Protein product: CASSLGQGDYGYTF. Filled out from reference TRBV13 and TRBJ1-2, the complete variable domain reads AAGVIQSPRHLIKEKRETATLKCYPIPRHDTVYWYQQGPGQDPQFLISFYEKMQSDKGSIPDRFSAQQFSDYHSELNMSSLELGDSALYFCASSLGQGDYGYTFGSGTRLTVV.

The chain is built from TRBV9 and TRBJ1-2; unclear D gene. The ends were cut back, 4 bases at V and 4 bases at J, with 20 bases in the middle. CDR3 length equals 16 residues. Germline V CDR1 and CDR2: SGDLS, YYNGEE. CDR3 sequence (DNA): TGTGCCAGCAGCCCAGGAGCGGTTTCGGGGAGCTATGGCTACACCTTC. Amino acid sequence: CASSPGAVSGSYGYTF.

This chain uses TRBV27 with TRBJ2-7; D remains unclear. V lost 2 bases to trimming and J lost 1 base, with 9 bases between them. Germline V gives CDR1 MNHEY, CDR2 SMNVEV (reference sequence). The CDR3 is 14 residues long. CDR3 DNA: TGTGCCAGCAGTTTAACGGTCAGATCCTACGAGCAGTACTTC. It specifies CASSLTVRSYEQYF.

The CDR3 DNA follows: TGTGCCAGCAGCCCTGGGACAGGGTCCGATACGCAGTATTTT. Its translation: CASSPGTGSDTQYF. This chain links TRBV5-6 with TRBJ2-3; TRBD1 matches at 9 bases. The CDR3 spans 14 residues. The junction had 6 bases not matched to a gene; V was cut back by 4 bases and J by 6 bases. Germline V gene lookup returns CDR1 SGHDT and CDR2 YYEEEE. The whole variable domain, remainder taken from reference TRBV5-6 and TRBJ2-3, is DAGVTQSPTHLIKTRGQQVTLRCSPKSGHDTVSWYQQALGQGPQFIFQYYEEEERQRGNFPDRFSGHQFPNYSSELNVNALLLGDSALYLCASSPGTGSDTQYFGPGTRLTVL.

This sequence joins TRBV30 and TRBJ2-7, with D unclear. The CDR3 runs 13 residues. The V gene lost 4 bases and the J gene lost 0 bases, with 10 bases spanning the gap. CDR1 is GTSNPN, CDR2 SVGIG, per germline (reference sequence). The CDR3 spells CAWTEGISYEQYF. The CDR3 DNA sequence: TGTGCCTGGACAGAAGGGATCTCCTACGAGCAGTACTTC.

The chain uses TRBV4-2 and TRBJ2-7; D is unresolved. The CDR3 has 13 residues. V lost 3 bases and J lost 1, with 7 bases in between. Germline CDR1 is LGHNA and CDR2 is YNFKEQ. In DNA form, the CDR3 reads TGTGCCAGCAGCCAGCCAGGTTCCTACGAGCAGTACTTC. Translating it yields CASSQPGSYEQYF.